This T cell receptor (beta chain) was recorded in a study of blood T cell repertoires in COVID-19. Whole-study context: COVID-19 samples collected from the United States, Italy and Spain covered acute and convalescent phases.

Authors' analysis steps: Quantification of nucleated cells was approximated via reference gene primer amplification. Clones were sequenced by immunoSEQ multiplex PCR, and TCRdb holds only the in-frame ones, with some missing. V, J and clone size were drawn from that table, and D and trimming were deduced from the DNA. There are 200,000 to 250,000 clones in the sample; about nine tenths occur only once, and roughly 4.1% lies in the top ten. CDR1 SGDLS and CDR2 YYNGEE come from the germline V gene. CDR3 length: 14 residues. V lost 3 bases and J lost 1, with 7 bases in between. The chain carries TRBV9 and TRBJ2-2, with unresolved D. This receptor was identified in a man aged 50-60 years with acute or convalescent COVID-19. Sequenced input: peripheral blood. The CDR3 sequence: CASSGRQNTGELFF. DNA of the CDR3: TGTGCCAGCAGCGGTAGACAGAACACCGGGGAGCTGTTTTTT.